One and the same sample provided the 21 T cell receptor beta chains below, sequenced in a study of T cell responses to AZD1222 COVID-19 vaccine. Some clones are missing from TCRdb's copy, which holds only in-frame ones; the method was immunoSEQ multiplex PCR. The repertoire consists of about 110,000 clones, with around 96% occurring once and the leading ten covering about 2.2%. Sequencing was performed on peripheral blood, taken on day 0 of AZD1222 vaccination. The receptors were sampled from an adult in good health.

V and J are TRBV7-3 and TRBJ2-3; D uncertain. CDR3 size: 13 residues. CDR1 and CDR2 from the germline V gene are SGHTA and FQGTGA. V was shortened by 0 bases and J by 4 bases, with 5 bases between the two germline ends. The CDR3 DNA is TGTGCCAGCAGCTTAACCAAGTCAGATACGCAGTATTTT. This sequence encodes CASSLTKSDTQYF.

The V and J genes are TRBV20-1 and TRBJ1-2; D is unresolved. V gave up 5 bases and J gave up 4 bases, with 8 bases separating them. Germline CDR1 is DFQATT and CDR2 is SNEGSKA (reference sequence). The CDR3 contains 11 residues. CDR3 residues: CSASSPYGYTF. The CDR3 DNA follows: TGCAGTGCTTCTTCCCCCTATGGCTACACCTTC.

This CDR3 reads CASSPQRGAGGNEQFF. DNA of the CDR3: TGTGCCAGTAGTCCCCAAAGGGGGGCGGGGGGCAATGAGCAGTTCTTC. The chain is built from TRBV19 and TRBJ2-1, with 8 bases aligning to TRBD2. CDR3 length equals 16 residues. The junction had 12 bases not matched to a gene; V was cut back by 5 bases and J by 6 bases. Looked up from germline, CDR1 is LNHDA and CDR2 is SQIVND (reference sequence).

V and J are TRBV27 and TRBJ1-2; D is uncertain. Per the germline V gene, CDR1 is MNHEY and CDR2 is SMNVEV (reference sequence). The CDR3 is made up of 17 amino acids. Trimming cost V 0 bases and J 0 bases, with 14 bases left between them. The CDR3: CASSLSSFGSANYGYTF. In DNA form, the CDR3 reads TGTGCCAGCAGTTTATCGAGTTTCGGGAGCGCTAACTATGGCTACACCTTC.

The chain carries TRBV7-9 and TRBJ2-3; possible D gene TRBD1, 5 bases. This CDR3 comprises 15 residues. With 5 bases removed from V and 2 bases from J, the gap between germline ends came to 14 bases. Per germline, CDR1 SEHNR and CDR2 FQNEAQ (reference sequence). The CDR3 nucleotides read TGTGCCAGCAGCCAGAGACAGAGCATCACAGATACGCAGTATTTT. It specifies CASSQRQSITDTQYF.

This rearrangement joins TRBV7-3 to TRBJ1-6; no reliable D call. The germline gives CDR1 SGHTA, CDR2 FQGTGA. V was trimmed by 5 bases and J by 9 bases, leaving 11 bases between them. The CDR3 totals 13 residues. DNA for the CDR3: TGTGCCAGCAGCCCCAATCACAGTTCACCCCTCCACTTT. Its translation: CASSPNHSSPLHF.

The V and J genes are TRBV5-4 and TRBJ2-1; tentative D call: TRBD1 (6 bases). The ends were cut back, 4 bases at V and 5 bases at J, with 16 bases in the middle. Germline V gene sequence: CDR1 SGHNT, CDR2 YYREEE (reference sequence). The CDR3 contains 15 residues. The CDR3: CASSAQGLGDNEQFF. The CDR3 region has the DNA TGTGCCAGCAGCGCCCAGGGGCTGGGGGACAATGAGCAGTTCTTC.

The V and J genes are TRBV7-3 and TRBJ2-2; maybe TRBD2 (6 bases). Germline V gene sequence: CDR1 SGHTA, CDR2 FQGTGA. The length of the CDR3 is 15 residues. Trimming took 2 bases from V and 6 from J, leaving 13 bases between them. The CDR3 region is CASSLAAGMAGELFF. The CDR3 region has the DNA TGTGCCAGCAGCTTAGCGGCGGGAATGGCCGGGGAGCTGTTTTTT.

V gene TRBV4-3 combines with J gene TRBJ2-7, with TRBD2 identical over 11 bases. This CDR3 has 18 residues. CDR1 LGHNA and CDR2 YSLEER come from the germline V gene. The trim removed 0 bases at V and 2 bases at J, leaving 9 bases unmatched. DNA for the CDR3: TGCGCCAGCAGCCAAGAAACCAGTAGCGGGGGGGCCCCCTACGAGCAGTACTTC. Translated: CASSQETSSGGAPYEQYF.

This rearrangement joins TRBV11-2 to TRBJ2-7, with D perhaps TRBD2 (5 bases). The V and J ends lost 5 bases and 2 bases respectively, with 16 bases between them. The germline V gene encodes CDR1 SGHAT and CDR2 FQNNGV. CDR3 length equals 15 residues. In nucleotides, the CDR3 is TGTGCCAGCAGCGTCCCTTCCGGGAAGACCTACGAGCAGTACTTC. Residues: CASSVPSGKTYEQYF.

The J gene is TRBJ2-5, the V gene TRBV1; TRBD2, the table's D call, was not compared with the DNA. TRBV1 is designated a pseudogene. The CDR3 runs 17 residues. Written as DNA, the CDR3 is TGCACCAGCAGCCCCGGCCTAGCGGGGGGTCTCAGAGAGACCCAGTACTTC. Protein: CTSSPGLAGGLRETQYF.

The J gene is TRBJ2-2, the V gene TRBV7-3, with TRBD1 matching over 9 bases. This CDR3 is built from 14 residues. Germline lookup yields CDR1 SGHTA and CDR2 FQGTGA. Trimming removed 5 bases from V and 3 bases from J; junction bases left unmatched: 1. CDR3 nucleotide sequence: TGTGCCAGCAGCACAGGGGGCGACACCGGGGAGCTGTTTTTT. This translates into CASSTGGDTGELFF.

J is TRBJ2-7 and V is TRBV19; a weak D match, TRBD2 (6 bases). CDR1 and CDR2 (germline): LNHDA, SQIVND (reference sequence). CDR3 length equals 14 residues. V was clipped by 5 bases and J by 0 bases, with 11 bases between them. The CDR3, as DNA: TGTGCCAGTAGTGTTACTAGCAGCTCCTACGAGCAGTACTTC. Its protein is CASSVTSSSYEQYF.

The CDR3 here is CASSLAGGKLFF. CDR3 coding DNA: TGTGCCAGCAGCTTGGCAGGGGGAAAACTGTTTTTT. The V call is TRBV5-4, the J call TRBJ1-4, with TRBD1 matching 7 bases. V trimming: 0 bases; J trimming: 10 bases; junction bases outside the gene matches: 0. The CDR3 covers 12 residues. CDR1 and CDR2 from the germline V gene are SGHNT and YYREEE (reference sequence).

This chain links TRBV11-3 with TRBJ1-1; D might be TRBD1 (5 bases). The V end was cut by 3 bases, the J end by 6 bases, with 5 bases between. This CDR3 contains 11 residues. Germline V gene lookup returns CDR1 SGHNT and CDR2 YENEEA. The CDR3: CASSFRAEAFF. The CDR3 DNA reads as TGTGCCAGCAGCTTCAGGGCTGAAGCTTTCTTT.

The chain links TRBV11-2 to TRBJ1-6, with unresolved D. The V end lost 0 bases, the J end lost 10 bases, and 13 bases lay between the germline ends. The CDR3 runs to 15 residues. Germline CDR1 reads SGHAT; CDR2 reads FQNNGV. The CDR3 nucleotides are TGTGCCAGCAGCTTAGAACAGATCCGAAGCTCACCCCTCCACTTT. It is translated as CASSLEQIRSSPLHF.

This chain connects TRBV27 to TRBJ1-3, with D unresolved. Trimming took off 4 bases at V and 4 bases at J, with 11 bases between the two ends. CDR3 length: 14 residues. Germline CDR1 reads MNHEY; CDR2 reads SMNVEV (reference sequence). The CDR3 region has the DNA TGTGCCAGCAGTTCACCCCTGAGGGGAAACACCATATATTTT. This sequence encodes CASSSPLRGNTIYF.

The rearrangement uses TRBV4-1 and TRBJ1-1; 7 bases align to TRBD1. This CDR3 has 16 residues. The V segment lost 1 base and the J segment 1 base; nucleotides outside the gene matches: 6. The germline V gene encodes CDR1 MGHRA and CDR2 YSYEKL. CDR3: CASSQARQGRNTEAFF. CDR3 in DNA: TGCGCCAGCAGCCAAGCAAGACAGGGCAGGAACACTGAAGCTTTCTTT.

J is TRBJ2-3 and V is TRBV7-2; perhaps TRBD2 as D (5 bases). Trimming shortened V by 2 bases and J by 6 bases, and 15 bases separated the two germline ends. Per the germline V gene, CDR1 is SGHTA and CDR2 is FQGNSA. This CDR3 is 15 amino acids long. This CDR3 is CASSLFPGNKDTQYF. As DNA, the CDR3 is TGTGCCAGCAGCTTATTTCCGGGGAACAAGGATACGCAGTATTTT. Based on the CDR3 plus reference TRBV7-2 and TRBJ2-3, the full variable domain is GAGVSQSPSNKVTEKGKDVELRCDPISGHTALYWYRQSLGQGLEFLIYFQGNSAPDKSGLPSDRFSAERTGGSVSTLTIQRTQQEDSAVYLCASSLFPGNKDTQYFGPGTRLTVL.

The chain has TRBV19 and TRBJ2-2; weak D call: TRBD2 (6 bases). The CDR3 is made up of 15 amino acids. Germline V CDR1 and CDR2: LNHDA, SQIVND (reference sequence). Trimming shortened V by 5 bases and J by 5 bases, and 15 bases separated the two germline ends. CDR3 residues: CASSDSGPRTGELFF. In DNA form, the CDR3 reads TGTGCCAGTAGTGACAGCGGGCCTAGAACCGGGGAGCTGTTTTTT.

J is TRBJ2-7 and V is TRBV5-6; D might be TRBD2 (6 bases). The CDR3 contains 13 residues. Germline V gene lookup returns CDR1 SGHDT and CDR2 YYEEEE. Trimming took off 4 bases at V and 6 bases at J, with 14 bases between the two ends. CDR3 nucleotides: TGTGCCAGCAGCCGACCGGGACTTCCCGAGCAGTACTTC. This encodes CASSRPGLPEQYF.